Following are 14 T cell receptor beta chains from one sample sequenced in a study of shared clonotypes between healthy human individuals. Libraries were prepared by immunoSEQ multiplex PCR; TCRdb keeps only in-frame clonotypes and omits some of them. Of about 2 million clones listed, around 95% are singletons. Sequencing used naive CD4+ T cells sorted from blood. Subset meaning: CD45RA+ positively selected. The receptors come from a man aged 18 to 29 in good health.

As regards this clone: This sample also contains other DNA sequences that code for the same CDR3. This rearrangement joins TRBV18 to TRBJ1-1; a possible D gene is TRBD1 (5 bases). The CDR3 spans 13 residues. V lost 5 bases to trimming and J lost 1 base, with 8 bases between them. Germline V gene data show CDR1 as KGHSH and CDR2 as LQKENI. The CDR3 is CASSSTGNTEAFF. CDR3 nucleotides: TGTGCCAGCTCATCCACAGGGAACACTGAAGCTTTCTTT.

The V call is TRBV19, the J call TRBJ1-5; maybe TRBD1 (5 bases). Germline CDR1 and CDR2: LNHDA and SQIVND (reference sequence). The V end lost 6 bases, the J end lost 3 bases, and 15 bases lay between the germline ends. CDR3 size: 15 residues. The CDR3 spells CASSNSGLLNQPQHF. The CDR3 DNA reads TGTGCCAGTAGCAACTCGGGACTCCTCAATCAGCCCCAGCATTTT.

The gene calls are TRBV5-4 and TRBJ1-1, with 7 bases identical to TRBD1. This CDR3 comprises 14 residues. The germline V gene encodes CDR1 SGHNT and CDR2 YYREEE (reference sequence). Trimming removed 4 bases from V and 1 base from J; junction bases left unmatched: 4. CDR3 DNA sequence: TGTGCCAGCAGCAAACAGGGGTCGAACACTGAAGCTTTCTTT. Its translation is CASSKQGSNTEAFF.

This chain joins TRBV5-1 and TRBJ2-5; weak D call: TRBD1 (6 bases). This CDR3 contains 15 residues. V was pared by 1 base and J by 1 base, with 11 bases between. CDR1 and CDR2 (germline): SGHRS, YFSETQ. CDR3 protein: CASSLNGGSQETQYF. In DNA form, the CDR3 reads TGCGCCAGCAGCTTGAATGGGGGCTCCCAAGAGACCCAGTACTTC.

The rearrangement joins TRBV7-9 to TRBJ2-1; unclear D gene. CDR1 SEHNR and CDR2 FQNEAQ come from the germline V gene (reference sequence). The CDR3 is 14 residues long. The V gene lost 1 base and the J gene lost 5 bases, with 9 bases spanning the gap. CDR3 sequence (DNA): TGTGCCAGCAGCTTAGGGGGAACCCACAATGAGCAGTTCTTC. Its translation: CASSLGGTHNEQFF. Drawing the rest from reference TRBV7-9 and TRBJ2-1, the complete variable domain is DTGVSQNPRHKITKRGQNVTFRCDPISEHNRLYWYRQTLGQGPEFLTYFQNEAQLEKSRLLSDRFSAERPKGSFSTLEIQRTEQGDSAMYLCASSLGGTHNEQFFGPGTRLTVL.

The chain's CDR3 is CASSLDGDPNSPLHF. The CDR3 nucleotides are TGTGCCAGCAGCTTAGATGGTGACCCTAATTCACCCCTCCACTTT. V usage is TRBV11-2 and J usage is TRBJ1-6; D unclear. Germline-derived CDR1 and CDR2 are SGHAT and FQNNGV. The CDR3 consists of 15 residues. V lost 0 bases, J lost 6 bases, and 9 bases lay in between.

This clone was detected once. The chain links TRBV6-5 to TRBJ1-4, with TRBD1 matching 10 bases. V shed 0 bases, J shed 8 bases, and the junction held 3 bases outside the gene matches. The CDR3 covers 15 residues. From germline, CDR1 is MNHEY and CDR2 SVGAGI. CDR3 coding DNA: TGTGCCAGCAGTTACTCGACAGGGGGCGTAGAAAAACTGTTTTTT. It specifies CASSYSTGGVEKLFF.

This chain uses TRBV28 with TRBJ2-7, with TRBD1 as a possible D gene (7 bases). The germline gives CDR1 MDHEN, CDR2 SYDVKM. The CDR3 extends over 16 amino acids. V dropped 1 base and J dropped 3 bases, with 16 bases sitting between them. For the CDR3, the DNA is TGTGCCAGCAGTTTATTGCCTCGACAGGGACTCTACGAGCAGTACTTC. Residues: CASSLLPRQGLYEQYF.

The chain couples TRBV21-1 to TRBJ1-3; the tabulated D call, TRBD1, remains unverified against the DNA. TRBV21-1 is annotated as a pseudogene. The CDR3 is 15 residues long. The CDR3 DNA reads TGTGCCAGCAACACCAGTGCTTTCTCTGGAAACACCATATATTTT. Residues: CASNTSAFSGNTIYF.

The chain carries TRBV4-1 and TRBJ2-5; TRBD2 agrees at 9 bases. Trimming took 0 bases from V and 9 from J; bases not matched to a gene: 23. The germline CDR1 and CDR2 sequences are MGHRA and YSYEKL. CDR3 length equals 20 residues. CDR3 residues: CASSQEEPGLAPSRARAQYF. CDR3 sequence (DNA): TGCGCCAGCAGCCAAGAAGAGCCGGGACTAGCCCCCAGCAGGGCGAGAGCCCAGTACTTC.

V is TRBV2 and J is TRBJ1-4, with unresolved D. With 5 bases removed from V and 5 bases from J, the gap between germline ends came to 9 bases. CDR1 and CDR2 (germline): SNHLY, FYNNEI. The CDR3 sequence is 13 residues long. The CDR3 region is CASSPDSNEKLFF. In DNA form, the CDR3 reads TGTGCCAGCAGTCCGGACTCCAATGAAAAACTGTTTTTT.

This chain uses TRBV29-1 with TRBJ2-7, with D perhaps TRBD2 (6 bases). Germline V gene lookup returns CDR1 SQVTM and CDR2 ANQGSEA. The CDR3 contains 13 residues. V was pared by 3 bases and J by 6 bases, with 15 bases between. DNA of the CDR3: TGCAGCGTTGAGGGACTCCGTGAGGCCGAGCAGTACTTC. This codes for CSVEGLREAEQYF.

The chain is built from TRBV27 and TRBJ1-2; 7 nucleotides align to TRBD1. This CDR3 region has 15 residues. With 5 bases clipped from V and 4 bases from J, the junction kept 10 bases outside the gene matches. Per germline, CDR1 MNHEY and CDR2 SMNVEV (reference sequence). The CDR3 loop is CASSPGTESFYGYTF. Here the CDR3 DNA reads TGTGCCAGCAGTCCCGGGACAGAGTCTTTCTATGGCTACACCTTC.

V is TRBV6-6 and J is TRBJ2-6; 8 nucleotides agree with TRBD1. CDR1 and CDR2 (germline): MNHNY, SVGAGI (reference sequence). The CDR3 consists of 16 residues. The V and J ends lost 6 bases and 0 bases, in that order; junction bases with no gene match: 4. The CDR3: CASSRTGNSGANVLTF. CDR3 coding DNA: TGTGCCAGCAGCAGGACAGGGAACTCTGGGGCCAACGTCCTGACTTTC.